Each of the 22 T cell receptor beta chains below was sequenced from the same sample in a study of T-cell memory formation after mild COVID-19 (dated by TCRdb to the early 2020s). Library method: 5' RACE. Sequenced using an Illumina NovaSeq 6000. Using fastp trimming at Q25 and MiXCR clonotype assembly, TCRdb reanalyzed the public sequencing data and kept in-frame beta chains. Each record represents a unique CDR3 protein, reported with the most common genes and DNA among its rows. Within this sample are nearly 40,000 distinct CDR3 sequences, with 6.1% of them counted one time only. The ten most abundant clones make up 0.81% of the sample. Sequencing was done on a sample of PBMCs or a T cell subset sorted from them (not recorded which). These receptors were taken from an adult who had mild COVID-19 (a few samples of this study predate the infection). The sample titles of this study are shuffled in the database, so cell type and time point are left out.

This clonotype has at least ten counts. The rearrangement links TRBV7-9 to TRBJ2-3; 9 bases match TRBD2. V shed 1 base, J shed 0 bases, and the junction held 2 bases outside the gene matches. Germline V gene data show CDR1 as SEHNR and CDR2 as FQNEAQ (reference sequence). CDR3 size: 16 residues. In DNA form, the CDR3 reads TGTGCCAGCAGCTTAGGACTAGCGGAGAGCACAGATACGCAGTATTTT. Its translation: CASSLGLAESTDTQYF.

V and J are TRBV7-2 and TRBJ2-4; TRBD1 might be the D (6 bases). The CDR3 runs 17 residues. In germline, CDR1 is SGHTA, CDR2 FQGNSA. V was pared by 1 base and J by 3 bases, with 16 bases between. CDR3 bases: TGTGCCAGCAGCTTAGGAGGAACAGGGTCGGGCAAAAACATTCAGTACTTC. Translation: CASSLGGTGSGKNIQYF.

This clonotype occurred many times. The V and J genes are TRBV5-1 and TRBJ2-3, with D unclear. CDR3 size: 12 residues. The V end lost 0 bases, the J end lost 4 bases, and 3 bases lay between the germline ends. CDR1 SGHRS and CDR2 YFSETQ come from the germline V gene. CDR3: CASSLGSDTQYF. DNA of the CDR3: TGCGCCAGCAGCTTGGGGTCAGATACGCAGTATTTT. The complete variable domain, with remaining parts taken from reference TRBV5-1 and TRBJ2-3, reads KAGVTQTPRYLIKTRGQQVTLSCSPISGHRSVSWYQQTPGQGLQFLFEYFSETQRNKGNFPGRFSGRQFSNSRSEMNVSTLELGDSALYLCASSLGSDTQYFGPGTRLTVL.

CDR3 sequence reads: CSASPGAQRPTQFF. CDR3 sequence (DNA): TGCAGTGCTAGTCCGGGGGCCCAAAGACCGACGCAGTTCTTC. The rearrangement joins TRBV20-1 to TRBJ2-1, with D perhaps assigned TRBD1 or TRBD2 (6 bases each). V was clipped by 3 bases and J by 12 bases, with 21 bases between them. From germline, CDR1 is DFQATT and CDR2 SNEGSKA (reference sequence). The CDR3 contains 14 residues.

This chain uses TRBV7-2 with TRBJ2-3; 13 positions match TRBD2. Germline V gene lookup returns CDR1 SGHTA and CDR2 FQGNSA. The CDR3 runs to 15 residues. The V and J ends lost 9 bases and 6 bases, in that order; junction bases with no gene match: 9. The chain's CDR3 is CASTSGRASQDTQYF. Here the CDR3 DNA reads TGTGCCAGTACTAGCGGGAGGGCCTCACAGGATACGCAGTATTTT.

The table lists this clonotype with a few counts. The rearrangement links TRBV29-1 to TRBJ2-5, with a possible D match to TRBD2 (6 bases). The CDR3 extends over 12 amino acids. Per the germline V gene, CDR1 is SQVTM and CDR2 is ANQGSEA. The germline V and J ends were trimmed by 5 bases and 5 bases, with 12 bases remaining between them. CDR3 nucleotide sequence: TGCAGCGTTTATAGCGGCGGGGAGACCCAGTACTTC. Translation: CSVYSGGETQYF.

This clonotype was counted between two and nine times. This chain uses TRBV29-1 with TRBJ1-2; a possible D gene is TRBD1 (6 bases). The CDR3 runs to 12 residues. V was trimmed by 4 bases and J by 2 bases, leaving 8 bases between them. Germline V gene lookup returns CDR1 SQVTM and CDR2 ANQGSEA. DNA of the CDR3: TGCAGCGTTGGGGACACCAACTATGGCTACACCTTC. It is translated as CSVGDTNYGYTF.

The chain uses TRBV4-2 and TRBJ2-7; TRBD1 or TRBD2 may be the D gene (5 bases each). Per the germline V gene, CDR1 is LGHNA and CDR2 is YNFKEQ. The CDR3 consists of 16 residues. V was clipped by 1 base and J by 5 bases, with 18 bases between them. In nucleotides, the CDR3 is TGTGCCAGCAGCCAAGGCCCAGGGACCTCCGGCAACGAGCAGTACTTC. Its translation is CASSQGPGTSGNEQYF.

CDR3 sequence: CASSYSGLAGSYGYTF. The DNA of the CDR3 is TGTGCCAGCAGTTACTCCGGCCTTGCGGGGTCCTATGGCTACACCTTC. The chain carries TRBV6-5 and TRBJ1-2; D ambiguous. V lost 0 bases, J lost 4 bases, and 15 bases lay in between. This CDR3 spans 16 amino acids. CDR1 and CDR2 (germline): MNHEY, SVGAGI.

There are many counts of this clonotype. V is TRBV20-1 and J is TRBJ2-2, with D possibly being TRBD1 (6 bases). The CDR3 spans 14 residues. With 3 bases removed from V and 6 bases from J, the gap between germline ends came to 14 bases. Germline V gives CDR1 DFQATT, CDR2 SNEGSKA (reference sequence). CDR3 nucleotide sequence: TGCAGTGCTAGTGAGCGACAGGAGGCCGGGGAGCTGTTTTTT. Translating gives CSASERQEAGELFF.

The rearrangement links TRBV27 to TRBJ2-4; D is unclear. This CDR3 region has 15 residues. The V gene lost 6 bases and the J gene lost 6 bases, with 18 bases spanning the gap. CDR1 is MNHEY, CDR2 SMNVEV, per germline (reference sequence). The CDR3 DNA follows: TGTGCCAGCAGATCGCTCGAAGCCGGCTTAAACATTCAGTACTTC. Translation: CASRSLEAGLNIQYF.

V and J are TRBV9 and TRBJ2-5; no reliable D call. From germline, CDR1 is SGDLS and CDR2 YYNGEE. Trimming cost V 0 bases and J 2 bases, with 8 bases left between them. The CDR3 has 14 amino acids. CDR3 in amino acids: CASSVAILQETQYF. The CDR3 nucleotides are TGTGCCAGCAGCGTAGCTATCCTGCAAGAGACCCAGTACTTC. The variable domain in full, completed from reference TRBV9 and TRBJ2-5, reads DSGVTQTPKHLITATGQRVTLRCSPRSGDLSVYWYQQSLDQGLQFLIQYYNGEERAKGNILERFSAQQFPDLHSELNLSSLELGDSALYFCASSVAILQETQYFGPGTRLLVL.

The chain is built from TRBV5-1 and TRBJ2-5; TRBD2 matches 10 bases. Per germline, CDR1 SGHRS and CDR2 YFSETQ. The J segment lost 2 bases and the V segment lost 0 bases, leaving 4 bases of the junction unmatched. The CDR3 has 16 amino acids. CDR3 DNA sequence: TGCGCCAGCAGCTTGGCGAAGACTAGCGGGCAAGAGACCCAGTACTTC. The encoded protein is CASSLAKTSGQETQYF.

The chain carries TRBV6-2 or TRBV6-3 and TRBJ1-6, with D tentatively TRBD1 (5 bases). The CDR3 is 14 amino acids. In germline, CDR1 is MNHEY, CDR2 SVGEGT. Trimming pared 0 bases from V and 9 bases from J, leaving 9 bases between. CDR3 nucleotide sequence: TGTGCCAGCAGTTACTCGGGGGGGACTTCACCCCTCCACTTT. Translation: CASSYSGGTSPLHF.

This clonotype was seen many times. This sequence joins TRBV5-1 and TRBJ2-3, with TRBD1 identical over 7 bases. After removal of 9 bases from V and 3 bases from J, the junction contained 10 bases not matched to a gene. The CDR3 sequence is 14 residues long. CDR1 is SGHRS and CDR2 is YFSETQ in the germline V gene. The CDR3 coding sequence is TGCGCCACAGGCCTAGGGGGCATAACAGATACGCAGTATTTT. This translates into CATGLGGITDTQYF.

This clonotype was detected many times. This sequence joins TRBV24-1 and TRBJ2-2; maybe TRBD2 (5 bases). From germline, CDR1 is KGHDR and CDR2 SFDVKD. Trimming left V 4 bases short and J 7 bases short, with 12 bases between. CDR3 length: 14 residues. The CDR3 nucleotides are TGTGCCACCAGTGACCCGTGGGAGCTCGGGGAGCTGTTTTTT. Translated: CATSDPWELGELFF.

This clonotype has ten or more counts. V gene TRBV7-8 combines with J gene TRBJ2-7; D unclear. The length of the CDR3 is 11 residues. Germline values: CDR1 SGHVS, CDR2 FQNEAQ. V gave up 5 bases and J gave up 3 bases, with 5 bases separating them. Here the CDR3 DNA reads TGTGCCAGCAGCACCCTCTACGAGCAGTACTTC. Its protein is CASSTLYEQYF.

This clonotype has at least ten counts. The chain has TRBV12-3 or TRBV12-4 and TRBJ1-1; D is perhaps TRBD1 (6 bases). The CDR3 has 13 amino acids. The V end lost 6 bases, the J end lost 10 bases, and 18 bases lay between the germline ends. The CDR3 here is CASRGAAVGVAFF. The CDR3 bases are TGTGCCAGCAGGGGGGCCGCCGTCGGGGTAGCTTTCTTT.

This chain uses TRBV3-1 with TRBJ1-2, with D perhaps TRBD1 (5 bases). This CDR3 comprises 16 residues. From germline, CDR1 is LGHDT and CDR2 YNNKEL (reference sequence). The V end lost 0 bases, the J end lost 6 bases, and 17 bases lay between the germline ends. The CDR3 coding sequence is TGTGCCAGCAGCCAAGATCGGACGGGAGCAGGGCATGGCTACACCTTC. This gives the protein CASSQDRTGAGHGYTF.

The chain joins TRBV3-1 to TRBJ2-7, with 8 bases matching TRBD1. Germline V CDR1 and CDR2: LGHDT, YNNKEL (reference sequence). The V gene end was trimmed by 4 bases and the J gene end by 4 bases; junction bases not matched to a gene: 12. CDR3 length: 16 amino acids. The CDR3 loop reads CASSRKAGTGGYEQYF. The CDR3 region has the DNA TGTGCCAGCAGCCGCAAGGCCGGGACAGGAGGTTACGAGCAGTACTTC.

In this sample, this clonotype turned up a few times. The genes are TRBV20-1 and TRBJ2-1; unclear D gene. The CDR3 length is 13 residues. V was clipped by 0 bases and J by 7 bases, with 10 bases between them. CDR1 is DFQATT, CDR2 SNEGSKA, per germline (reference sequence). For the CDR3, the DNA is TGCAGTGCTAGAGATGGTCGTGTAAATGAGCAGTTCTTC. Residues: CSARDGRVNEQFF.

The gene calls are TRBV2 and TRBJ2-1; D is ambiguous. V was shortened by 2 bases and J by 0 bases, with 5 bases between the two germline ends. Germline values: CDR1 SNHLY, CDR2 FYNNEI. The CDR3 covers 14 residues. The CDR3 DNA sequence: TGTGCCAGCAGTGAATGGAGCTCCTACAATGAGCAGTTCTTC. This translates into CASSEWSSYNEQFF.